The T cell receptor (beta chain) under discussion was sequenced for a study of T cell responses to AZD1222 COVID-19 vaccine. Study context: Pooling covered second doses at about 4 or about 12 weeks.

Sequencing used immunoSEQ multiplex PCR; TCRdb keeps in-frame clones, though not all of them. The sample contains 95,000 or so clones, about 88% of which appear only once. CDR3 length: 14 residues. V trimming: 2 bases; J trimming: 4 bases; junction bases outside the gene matches: 1. From germline, CDR1 is MNHEY and CDR2 SVGEGT. The study, taken as a whole, reports: Just a handful of AZD1222 recipients tested seropositive at baseline. Regions 160-218 and 743-854 held dominance among vaccine-associated CD4 TCRs, which spanned spike. Close to half of all spike-specific TCRs reportedly target regions of the variants that are unmutated.

Note on this clone: Its antigen is currently unknown.

The material was peripheral blood, obtained on day 0 of AZD1222 vaccination. This sequence was found in an adult in good health. This chain uses TRBV6-2 or TRBV6-3 with TRBJ2-7; TRBD1 matches 11 bases. The CDR3 DNA reads as TGTGCCAGCAGTTACGGACAGGGGGCGTACGAGCAGTACTTC. Its translation is CASSYGQGAYEQYF.